The clone carrying this TCR beta chain came up a few times. This CDR3 is 14 amino acids long. Losses at the gene ends were 7 bases for V and 6 bases for J; bases not matched to a gene: 7. Germline CDR1 and CDR2: SNHLY and FYNNEI. The data were taken from a study of cytomegalovirus exposure and HLA in healthy donors. PCR involved 60 Vbeta and 13 Jbeta primers. Some clones are missing from TCRdb's copy, which holds only in-frame ones; the method was immunoSEQ multiplex PCR. The sample records 150,000 to 250,000 clones, approximately 85% being singletons. This sequence originates from a girl aged 5-17 years in good health and CMV-seropositive. J is TRBJ2-4 and V is TRBV2; TRBD1 matches 9 bases. Sequencing was done on a sample of PBMCs. CDR3 loop: CASKLGQGGNIQYF. For the CDR3, the DNA is TGTGCCAGCAAGCTGGGACAGGGCGGAAACATTCAGTACTTC.